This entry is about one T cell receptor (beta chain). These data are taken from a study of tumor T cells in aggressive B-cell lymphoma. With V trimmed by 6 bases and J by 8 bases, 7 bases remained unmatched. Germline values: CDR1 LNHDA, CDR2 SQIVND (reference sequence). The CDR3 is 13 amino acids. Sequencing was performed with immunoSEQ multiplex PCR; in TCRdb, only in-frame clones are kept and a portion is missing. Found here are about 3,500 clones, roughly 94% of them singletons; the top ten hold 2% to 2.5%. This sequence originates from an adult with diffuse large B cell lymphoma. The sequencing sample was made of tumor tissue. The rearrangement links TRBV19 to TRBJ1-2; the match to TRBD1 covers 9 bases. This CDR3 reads CASSGTGGFGYTF. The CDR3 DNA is TGTGCCAGTAGCGGAACAGGGGGCTTCGGCTACACCTTC.